This T cell receptor beta chain was profiled in a study of T cell responses to AZD1222 COVID-19 vaccine. General study points: The study identified only five to seven AZD1222 recipients as seropositive at baseline.

The CDR3 runs 15 residues. Germline CDR1 is MNHNS and CDR2 is SASEGT. The V and J ends lost 2 bases and 5 bases, in that order; junction bases with no gene match: 6. The table came from immunoSEQ multiplex PCR; TCRdb's copy has only in-frame clones and leaves some out. Of over 150,000 clones in the sample, 92% were seen once. This clone occurred a few times. Its specificity is not known. The chain carries TRBV6-1 and TRBJ2-1, with 7 bases identical to TRBD2. This specimen was peripheral blood, taken on day 0 of AZD1222 vaccination. The sequence came from an adult in good health. CDR3 protein: CASSESWEGNNEQFF. As DNA, the CDR3 is TGTGCCAGCAGTGAATCGTGGGAGGGAAACAATGAGCAGTTCTTC.